The next 10 T cell receptor beta chains were all read from a single sample in a study of T cell responses to AZD1222 COVID-19 vaccine. The method was immunoSEQ multiplex PCR; TCRdb's version includes in-frame clones alone and lacks a portion of them. There are around 100,000 clones in the sample; about 87% occur only once, and more than 6.5% lies in the top ten. Sequences were derived from peripheral blood, sampled on day 0 of AZD1222 vaccination. The receptor set was obtained from an adult in good health.

V gene TRBV19 combines with J gene TRBJ1-5; 8 positions match TRBD1. The CDR3 consists of 15 residues. The ends lost 5 bases at V and 6 bases at J; junction bases unmatched: 9. Germline-derived CDR1 and CDR2 are LNHDA and SQIVND (reference sequence). The chain's CDR3 is CASSLRQGAAQPQHF. DNA for the CDR3: TGTGCCAGTAGTCTACGGCAGGGGGCTGCTCAGCCCCAGCATTTT.

The rearrangement joins TRBV28 to TRBJ1-2, with D unclear. Per germline, CDR1 MDHEN and CDR2 SYDVKM. The CDR3 is 10 residues long. V shed 9 bases and J shed 1 base, with 3 bases lying between them. In DNA, the CDR3 is TGTGCCAGTTATAACTATGGCTACACCTTC. It specifies CASYNYGYTF.

Written as DNA, the CDR3 is TGCAGTGCTAGTCCCTCATTCGGTGGCTACACCTTC. Residues: CSASPSFGGYTF. The chain has TRBV20-1 and TRBJ1-2; D ambiguous. CDR3 length: 12 amino acids. Germline V lookup: CDR1 DFQATT, CDR2 SNEGSKA (reference sequence). With 3 bases removed from V and 7 bases from J, the gap between germline ends came to 12 bases.

The chain couples TRBV7-8 to TRBJ1-2; a weak D match, TRBD1 (5 bases). V gave up 5 bases and J gave up 4 bases, with 17 bases separating them. Germline CDR1 reads SGHVS; CDR2 reads FQNEAQ. The CDR3 sequence is 15 residues long. The CDR3 region is CASSPGALVTYGYTF. CDR3 DNA sequence: TGTGCCAGCAGCCCTGGGGCCCTCGTGACCTATGGCTACACCTTC.

The chain joins TRBV25-1 to TRBJ1-2, with D possibly being TRBD1 (6 bases). V was trimmed by 6 bases and J by 2 bases, leaving 19 bases between them. Germline V gene sequence: CDR1 MGHDK, CDR2 SYGVNS. The CDR3 spans 16 residues. The CDR3 DNA reads TGTGCCAGCAGCGACCTTAGGGGGGGCGCGAACTATGGCTACACCTTC. It is translated as CASSDLRGGANYGYTF.

The V gene is TRBV5-3, the J gene TRBJ2-2; 10 bases match TRBD2. TRBV5-3 is an ORF for which the function is uncertain. V trimming: 1 base; J trimming: 1 base; junction bases outside the gene matches: 4. The CDR3 contains 17 residues. The CDR3 DNA follows: TGTGCCAGAAGCTTGTATTCTAGCGGGAGGAACACCGGGGAGCTGTTTTTT. It is translated as CARSLYSSGRNTGELFF.

The chain has TRBV5-1 and TRBJ2-1; TRBD1 is a possible D gene (5 bases). Between the trimmed V and J ends, which lost 0 bases and 3 bases, there was a span of 7 bases. The CDR3 covers 14 residues. Per the germline V gene, CDR1 is SGHRS and CDR2 is YFSETQ. The DNA for the CDR3 is TGCGCCAGCAGCTTGGGACAGAACTACAATGAGCAGTTCTTC. This encodes CASSLGQNYNEQFF. The full variable domain, completed using reference TRBV5-1 and TRBJ2-1, is KAGVTQTPRYLIKTRGQQVTLSCSPISGHRSVSWYQQTPGQGLQFLFEYFSETQRNKGNFPGRFSGRQFSNSRSEMNVSTLELGDSALYLCASSLGQNYNEQFFGPGTRLTVL.

The chain links TRBV9 to TRBJ1-5, with D unresolved. Germline V lookup: CDR1 SGDLS, CDR2 YYNGEE. This CDR3 region has 14 residues. The V gene lost 3 bases and the J gene lost 7 bases, with 14 bases spanning the gap. In DNA, the CDR3 is TGTGCCAGCAGCGCAGAACCGGCCCGGCAGCCCCAGCATTTT. Amino acids: CASSAEPARQPQHF.

V and J are TRBV10-3 and TRBJ2-7; maybe TRBD1 (5 bases). V was clipped by 2 bases and J by 2 bases, with 7 bases between them. CDR3 length: 13 residues. Germline assignment: CDR1 ENHRY and CDR2 SYGVKD. CDR3 amino acids: CAISEGAPYEQYF. In DNA, the CDR3 is TGTGCCATCAGTGAGGGGGCCCCCTACGAGCAGTACTTC.

V and J are TRBV6-5 and TRBJ2-4; D not certain. Trimming removed 2 bases from V and 0 bases from J, with 8 bases in between. The CDR3 sequence is 15 residues long. Germline CDR1 reads MNHEY; CDR2 reads SVGAGI. The chain's CDR3 is CASSYGELAKNIQYF. CDR3 DNA sequence: TGTGCCAGCAGTTACGGTGAACTAGCCAAAAACATTCAGTACTTC.